This T cell receptor beta chain was obtained from a study of T-cell reconstitution after alpha-beta-depleted transplantation in children. For TCRbeta, the library was prepared with unique molecular identifiers. One entry per CDR3 protein, called by TCRdb with MiXCR from the PCR reads. Among approximately 230,000 distinct CDR3 sequences listed, 20% to 30% were seen once. V dropped 4 bases and J dropped 4 bases, with 10 bases sitting between them. The CDR3 has 13 residues. The germline V gene encodes CDR1 LNHNV and CDR2 YYDKDF (reference sequence). The source material was PBMCs, mostly from graft donor cells, sampled 360 days after TCRalphabeta/CD19-depleted stem cell transplant. This chain uses TRBV15 with TRBJ1-1; D not resolved. This receptor was identified in a female patient between 2 and 15 years old who had a stem cell transplant for congenital amegakaryocytic thrombocytopenia, so the T cells may come from the graft donor. The CDR3 loop reads CATSTTRGTEAFF. CDR3 sequence (DNA): TGTGCCACCAGCACCACAAGAGGCACTGAAGCTTTCTTT.